The 16 T cell receptor beta chains below come from one sample, sequenced in a study of blood T cell repertoires in COVID-19. Measured with immunoSEQ multiplex PCR; TCRdb has only the in-frame clones, and not every one. There are about 150,000 clones in the sample; roughly nine tenths occur only once, and about 2.5% lies in the top ten. The sequenced sample consisted of peripheral blood. Receptors were obtained from a woman in her 70s with acute or convalescent COVID-19.

This clone has only one observation. This chain uses TRBV9 with TRBJ2-5, with 8 bases that match TRBD2. Per the germline V gene, CDR1 is SGDLS and CDR2 is YYNGEE. Trimming took 0 bases from V and 4 from J; bases not matched to a gene: 11. The CDR3 loop spans 17 amino acids. The CDR3 DNA sequence: TGTGCCAGCAGCGTAGGGCAGCGGGGGAGCGGGGGAGAGACCCAGTACTTC. Translation: CASSVGQRGSGGETQYF.

The V and J genes are TRBV6-5 and TRBJ1-2, with TRBD1 matching 9 bases. J lost 5 bases, V lost 6 bases, and 10 bases had no gene match. The CDR3 extends over 15 amino acids. The germline V gene has CDR1 MNHEY and CDR2 SVGAGI. The CDR3 here is CASRIEGQGAYGYTF. CDR3 sequence (DNA): TGTGCCAGCAGGATAGAGGGACAGGGAGCTTATGGCTACACCTTC.

This clone was counted once. The chain employs TRBV5-1 and TRBJ2-1, with 9 positions matching TRBD1. The CDR3 runs to 13 residues. Germline V gives CDR1 SGHRS, CDR2 YFSETQ. V lost 5 bases and J lost 9; bases outside the gene matches: 6. The chain's CDR3 is CASRAGTGIEQFF. The CDR3 coding sequence is TGCGCCAGCAGAGCCGGGACAGGGATTGAGCAGTTCTTC.

This sequence joins TRBV29-1 and TRBJ2-5; D gene unclear. The germline CDR1 and CDR2 sequences are SQVTM and ANQGSEA. The V and J ends lost 4 bases and 5 bases respectively, with 14 bases between them. This CDR3 is 13 amino acids long. DNA for the CDR3: TGCAGCGTTGGGGTCTCCGGCGGCGAGACCCAGTACTTC. Its translation: CSVGVSGGETQYF.

The V gene is TRBV7-2, the J gene TRBJ1-6; D not certain. There are 15 residues in the CDR3. In germline, CDR1 is SGHTA, CDR2 FQGNSA. Trimming cost V 4 bases and J 8 bases, with 15 bases left between them. The CDR3 protein is CASSSPRKYDSPLHF. Here the CDR3 DNA reads TGTGCCAGCAGCTCACCGCGGAAATACGATTCACCCCTCCACTTT.

The chain is built from TRBV4-2 and TRBJ2-2, with 7 bases aligning to TRBD1. Germline loops: CDR1 LGHNA, CDR2 YNFKEQ. This CDR3 has 16 amino acids. Trimming removed 2 bases from V and 5 bases from J; junction bases left unmatched: 8. CDR3 coding DNA: TGTGCCAGCAGCCAAACGACAGGGAGAAGTACCGGGGAGCTGTTTTTT. Its translation: CASSQTTGRSTGELFF.

Remarks on this clone: Additional DNA sequences in this sample encode the identical CDR3. V and J are TRBV6-2 or TRBV6-3 and TRBJ1-2, with 7 bases identical to TRBD1. The V gene end was trimmed by 5 bases and the J gene end by 2 bases; junction bases not matched to a gene: 2. Looked up from germline, CDR1 is MNHEY and CDR2 is SVGEGT. The CDR3 runs 13 residues. The CDR3 DNA reads TGTGCCAGCAGTCGGACAGGAAACTATGGCTACACCTTC. Residues: CASSRTGNYGYTF.

This clone has a single count. The chain has TRBV15 and TRBJ2-1; TRBD2 agrees at 8 bases. The V and J ends lost 0 bases and 4 bases, in that order; junction bases with no gene match: 5. Germline CDR1 reads LNHNV; CDR2 reads YYDKDF (reference sequence). The CDR3 consists of 16 residues. The CDR3 nucleotides are TGTGCCACCAGCAGAGATAAAGGGACTAGGTACAATGAGCAGTTCTTC. This sequence encodes CATSRDKGTRYNEQFF.

The chain combines TRBV19 with TRBJ1-5; 7 nucleotides agree with TRBD1. From germline, CDR1 is LNHDA and CDR2 SQIVND (reference sequence). The ends lost 6 bases at V and 1 base at J; junction bases unmatched: 6. This CDR3 is built from 15 residues. CDR3 nucleotide sequence: TGTGCCAGTAGGGTGACAGGGTTGAGCAATCAGCCCCAGCATTTT. Its protein product is CASRVTGLSNQPQHF.

V gene TRBV9 combines with J gene TRBJ2-5; D not certain. This CDR3 contains 14 residues. Germline CDR1 and CDR2: SGDLS and YYNGEE. The V end was cut by 0 bases, the J end by 7 bases, with 13 bases between. Written as DNA, the CDR3 is TGTGCCAGCAGCGTAGGAGGCGAGACGGGGACCCAGTACTTC. It encodes CASSVGGETGTQYF.

The V call is TRBV5-6, the J call TRBJ2-5; a weak D match, TRBD2 (5 bases). V lost 0 bases and J lost 4, with 7 bases in between. Germline V lookup: CDR1 SGHDT, CDR2 YYEEEE. CDR3 length: 13 amino acids. The CDR3 nucleotides are TGTGCCAGCAGCTTGGGAGGGAGAGAGACCCAGTACTTC. Translation: CASSLGGRETQYF.

This sequence joins TRBV7-2 and TRBJ2-1; TRBD1 matches 9 bases. With V trimmed by 5 bases and J by 7 bases, 9 bases remained unmatched. Germline CDR1 is SGHTA and CDR2 is FQGNSA. This CDR3 spans 15 amino acids. The DNA of the CDR3 is TGTGCCAGCAGCCGTCCCGGGACAGGGATAAATGAGCAGTTCTTC. It specifies CASSRPGTGINEQFF.

V and J are TRBV2 and TRBJ2-7; no reliable D call. Germline V gives CDR1 SNHLY, CDR2 FYNNEI. The CDR3 spans 13 residues. V was clipped by 8 bases and J by 6 bases, with 17 bases between them. The DNA of the CDR3 is TGTGCCAGCGCGACAACTGGCGTCGGCGAGCAGTACGTC. It is translated as CASATTGVGEQYV.

This sequence joins TRBV10-3 and TRBJ1-2, with 10 nucleotides matching TRBD1. From germline, CDR1 is ENHRY and CDR2 SYGVKD. The ends lost 0 bases at V and 2 bases at J; junction bases unmatched: 6. This CDR3 region has 17 residues. CDR3 region: CAISESPADRGNYGYTF. The CDR3 DNA follows: TGTGCCATCAGTGAGTCTCCGGCGGACAGGGGGAACTATGGCTACACCTTC.

The chain combines TRBV19 with TRBJ1-3; TRBD1 matches at 8 bases. In germline, CDR1 is LNHDA, CDR2 SQIVND (reference sequence). The CDR3 has 14 amino acids. With 6 bases clipped from V and 3 bases from J, the junction kept 4 bases outside the gene matches. The CDR3 bases are TGTGCCAGTAGGGACAGGGCCTTTGGAAACACCATATATTTT. Translated, it gives CASRDRAFGNTIYF. The entire variable domain, with the rest obtained from reference TRBV19 and TRBJ1-3, is as follows: DGGITQSPKYLFRKEGQNVTLSCEQNLNHDAMYWYRQDPGQGLRLIYYSQIVNDFQKGDIAEGYSVSREKKESFPLTVTSAQKNPTAFYLCASRDRAFGNTIYFGEGSWLTVV.

The chain is built from TRBV12-5 and TRBJ2-1; D perhaps matches TRBD1 (7 bases). The V end was cut by 3 bases, the J end by 2 bases, with 17 bases between. The CDR3 is 17 residues long. Germline CDR1 reads LGHNT; CDR2 reads FRNRAP. CDR3 nucleotides: TGTGCTAGTGGTTTCCATCTTGGAGGGGGCACCTACAATGAGCAGTTCTTC. This encodes CASGFHLGGGTYNEQFF.